Shown below are 32 T cell receptor beta chains from a single sample sequenced in a study of T cells in Graves' hyperthyroidism and ophthalmopathy. Amplification of TCR beta CDR3 regions used RNA as the template. First-round RT-PCR with HTBI primers amplified the TCR CDR3 region. Each CDR3 protein gets one entry after TCRdb re-called the multiplex PCR reads with MiXCR. Counted here are 300,000 to 400,000 distinct CDR3 sequences, approximately 14% occurring once; the ten biggest clones make up about 11%. Sequenced sample: blood. The receptors derive from a woman aged 60-70 years with Graves' hyperthyroidism.

The chain uses TRBV19 and TRBJ1-5, with D possibly TRBD1 on 6 matching bases. V gave up 1 base and J gave up 9 bases, with 19 bases separating them. Germline V gives CDR1 LNHDA, CDR2 SQIVND (reference sequence). The CDR3 extends over 16 amino acids. For the CDR3, the DNA is TGTGCCAGTAGTATAGGAGGACAGACAGGTCGTCTGCCCCAGCATTTT. As protein: CASSIGGQTGRLPQHF.

J is TRBJ1-2 and V is TRBV20-1; D remains ambiguous. Germline V CDR1 and CDR2: DFQATT, SNEGSKA (reference sequence). CDR3 length equals 12 residues. The V and J ends lost 4 bases and 5 bases respectively, with 11 bases between them. CDR3 bases: TGCAGTGCTAACCCCCTCACTTATGGCTACACCTTC. Its translation: CSANPLTYGYTF.

This clonotype was recorded a few times. The V call is TRBV20-1, the J call TRBJ2-7, with TRBD2 as a possible D gene (5 bases). This CDR3 has 12 amino acids. V was shortened by 1 base and J by 9 bases, with 13 bases between the two germline ends. Germline-derived CDR1 and CDR2 are DFQATT and SNEGSKA (reference sequence). The CDR3 DNA reads TGCAGTGCTAGAGGTCTGGAGGTGGCGCAGTACTTC. Translating gives CSARGLEVAQYF.

This chain joins TRBV19 and TRBJ2-5; perhaps TRBD1 as D (6 bases). Germline CDR1 reads LNHDA; CDR2 reads SQIVND (reference sequence). The V end lost 7 bases, the J end lost 6 bases, and 21 bases lay between the germline ends. This CDR3 has 15 amino acids. The CDR3 is CASKGQGPAPKTQYF. CDR3 DNA sequence: TGTGCCAGTAAGGGGCAGGGGCCGGCTCCGAAGACCCAGTACTTC. Full variable domain (missing parts from reference TRBV19 and TRBJ2-5): DGGITQSPKYLFRKEGQNVTLSCEQNLNHDAMYWYRQDPGQGLRLIYYSQIVNDFQKGDIAEGYSVSREKKESFPLTVTSAQKNPTAFYLCASKGQGPAPKTQYFGPGTRLLVL.

This clonotype occurred many times. The chain uses TRBV12-3 or TRBV12-4 and TRBJ2-3; 7 nucleotides line up with TRBD2. The CDR3 extends over 18 amino acids. J lost 1 base, V lost 5 bases, and 15 bases had no gene match. As DNA, the CDR3 is TGTGCCAGCAGTCCCACCTATCCGCGGGAGCGTCGCACAGATACGCAGTATTTT. As protein: CASSPTYPRERRTDTQYF.

This clonotype was observed many times. The chain uses TRBV11-2 and TRBJ2-2, with D perhaps TRBD1 (6 bases). This CDR3 has 15 residues. The V end lost 4 bases, the J end lost 3 bases, and 12 bases lay between the germline ends. CDR1 is SGHAT and CDR2 is FQNNGV in the germline V gene. CDR3 nucleotide sequence: TGTGCCAGCAGCTATTCACAGGGTTACACCGGGGAGCTGTTTTTT. It is translated as CASSYSQGYTGELFF.

Ten or more counts support this clonotype. The chain recombines TRBV7-9 with TRBJ2-1; TRBD1 might be the D (5 bases). V gave up 8 bases and J gave up 8 bases, with 13 bases separating them. Germline V gene lookup returns CDR1 SEHNR and CDR2 FQNEAQ (reference sequence). The CDR3 is 12 residues long. The CDR3 reads CASPVAGHEQFF. For the CDR3, the DNA is TGTGCCAGCCCCGTGGCAGGGCATGAGCAGTTCTTC.

The chain has TRBV20-1 and TRBJ2-1; TRBD2 matches at 12 bases. This CDR3 has 16 residues. J lost 7 bases, V lost 6 bases, and 13 bases had no gene match. Germline CDR1 reads DFQATT; CDR2 reads SNEGSKA (reference sequence). The CDR3 coding sequence is TGCAGTGCCCACCTAGCGGGAGGGCCTGGAAAAAATGAGCAGTTCTTC. Its translation is CSAHLAGGPGKNEQFF.

With respect to this clonotype: A much larger clone lies a single base off, so this may be a read error. DNA of the CDR3: TGTGCCAGCTCACCTTCCGGGACTAGCCCTTCCTACGAGCAGCACTTC. Translation: CASSPSGTSPSYEQHF. This chain uses TRBV18 with TRBJ2-7; 9 bases align to TRBD2. CDR1 and CDR2 (germline): KGHSH, LQKENI. CDR3 length: 16 amino acids.

This clonotype has ten or more counts. The gene calls are TRBV5-1 and TRBJ2-7, with TRBD2 identical over 8 bases. This CDR3 contains 16 residues. The ends lost 3 bases at V and 0 bases at J; junction bases unmatched: 8. CDR1 is SGHRS, CDR2 YFSETQ, per germline. CDR3: CASSSQAGASSYEQYF. CDR3 in DNA: TGCGCCAGCAGCTCCCAAGCGGGGGCTAGCTCCTACGAGCAGTACTTC.

This clonotype has at least ten counts. The CDR3 nucleotides read TGCAGTGCTAGTGGGACAGGCAGTGAAAAACTGTTTTTT. Protein: CSASGTGSEKLFF. The chain has TRBV20-1 and TRBJ1-4; 8 bases match TRBD1. Germline-derived CDR1 and CDR2 are DFQATT and SNEGSKA (reference sequence). CDR3 size: 13 residues. Germline trimming cut 3 bases from V and 7 bases from J; bases unmatched to any gene: 4.

In this sample, this clonotype turned up a few times. The chain combines TRBV10-3 with TRBJ2-1; 12 positions match TRBD2. CDR1 is ENHRY, CDR2 SYGVKD, per germline. The CDR3 loop spans 14 amino acids. Trimming at V came to 6 bases and at J to 5 bases, leaving 2 bases not matched to a gene. The CDR3 region is CAISRLAGDNEQFF. The CDR3 DNA sequence: TGTGCCATCAGCCGACTAGCGGGAGACAATGAGCAGTTCTTC.

This chain connects TRBV6-5 to TRBJ2-7; 7 bases are a match to TRBD1. The CDR3 is 14 residues long. J lost 2 bases, V lost 4 bases, and 5 bases had no gene match. CDR1 and CDR2 (germline): MNHEY, SVGAGI. The CDR3: CASSFGQDPYEQYF. CDR3 nucleotides: TGTGCCAGCAGTTTTGGACAGGACCCCTACGAGCAGTACTTC.

This clonotype has ten or more counts. The rearrangement uses TRBV20-1 and TRBJ2-1; 10 bases map to TRBD2. CDR1 and CDR2 from the germline V gene are DFQATT and SNEGSKA (reference sequence). CDR3 size: 14 residues. V dropped 5 bases and J dropped 6; count of bases not matched to a gene: 7. CDR3 coding DNA: TGCAGTGCTCCCCCTAGCGGGAGTTTCAATGAGCAGTTCTTC. It is translated as CSAPPSGSFNEQFF.

This clonotype was counted ten times or more. This chain's CDR3 is CASSTWTGNDGYTF. The CDR3 coding sequence is TGCGCCAGCAGCACCTGGACTGGCAACGATGGCTACACCTTC. The genes are TRBV5-1 and TRBJ1-2, with D uncertain. Per germline, CDR1 SGHRS and CDR2 YFSETQ. The V and J ends lost 4 bases and 6 bases respectively, with 16 bases between them. This CDR3 has 14 amino acids.

The V call is TRBV28, the J call TRBJ2-1; the D gene is possibly TRBD2 (5 bases). V lost 5 bases to trimming and J lost 8 bases, with 22 bases between them. This CDR3 has 16 residues. The germline CDR1 and CDR2 sequences are MDHEN and SYDVKM. CDR3 sequence (DNA): TGTGCCAGCAGTATCCCTTGGGGAGCGGAAGGCTATGAGCAGTTCTTC. Its translation is CASSIPWGAEGYEQFF.

In its sample, this clonotype was seen many times. The chain links TRBV18 to TRBJ2-7; 7 nucleotides align to TRBD1. Germline values: CDR1 KGHSH, CDR2 LQKENI. Unmatched junction bases numbered 10, after V lost 3 bases and J lost 5 bases. The CDR3 consists of 15 residues. The CDR3 DNA follows: TGTGCCAGCTCACCTCGGGCAGGGGGAAGGAACGAGCAGTACTTC. Translated: CASSPRAGGRNEQYF.

This clonotype was counted only a few times. This chain uses TRBV7-9 with TRBJ2-6; tentatively, D is TRBD2 (6 bases). The CDR3 extends over 17 amino acids. V shed 10 bases and J shed 0 bases, with 19 bases lying between them. Germline V lookup: CDR1 SEHNR, CDR2 FQNEAQ (reference sequence). The DNA of the CDR3 is TGTGCCACCAGTCCTAGGGGACTGAGCTCTGGGGCCAACGTCCTGACTTTC. Protein product: CATSPRGLSSGANVLTF.

This clonotype occurred a few times. For the CDR3, the DNA is TGTGCCAGTGACGGGAGCGAGCTGCGGCCTGGGGGCTACACCTTC. This sequence encodes CASDGSELRPGGYTF. The J gene is TRBJ1-2, the V gene TRBV19; D gene uncertain. The CDR3 is 15 amino acids. In germline, CDR1 is LNHDA, CDR2 SQIVND (reference sequence). Trimming cost V 8 bases and J 8 bases, with 24 bases left between them.

In its sample, this clonotype was seen many times. J is TRBJ2-7 and V is TRBV20-1; D unresolved. Germline assignment: CDR1 DFQATT and CDR2 SNEGSKA (reference sequence). This CDR3 contains 13 residues. Trimming cost V 6 bases and J 4 bases, with 16 bases left between them. CDR3 in DNA: TGCAGTGCCCCCGGTCTGGCTGAATACGAGCAGTACTTC. Its protein is CSAPGLAEYEQYF.

This clonotype has at least ten counts. The V and J genes are TRBV5-1 and TRBJ1-2; possibly TRBD1 for D (5 bases). The CDR3 has 13 residues. Trimming pared 0 bases from V and 8 bases from J, leaving 11 bases between. Germline V gene lookup returns CDR1 SGHRS and CDR2 YFSETQ. The DNA for the CDR3 is TGCGCCAGCAGCTTGGACAGGCCGGAAGGCTACACCTTC. As protein: CASSLDRPEGYTF.

This clonotype has a count of ten or more. CDR3: CASSVGFRRGSYNEQFF. The CDR3 DNA sequence: TGTGCCAGCAGCGTAGGTTTCCGGAGAGGCTCCTACAATGAGCAGTTCTTC. The chain couples TRBV9 to TRBJ2-1; D gene uncertain. This CDR3 has 17 residues. The V gene's germline CDR1 is SGDLS and CDR2 YYNGEE. Trimming cost V 0 bases and J 0 bases, with 13 bases left between them.

The rearrangement joins TRBV3-1 to TRBJ2-7; no clear D gene. CDR1 is LGHDT, CDR2 YNNKEL, per germline (reference sequence). The CDR3 has 16 residues. V was pared by 5 bases and J by 2 bases, with 19 bases between. The CDR3 loop is CASSRQRSSEPYEQYF. DNA for the CDR3: TGTGCCAGCAGCAGACAACGAAGTTCGGAACCCTACGAGCAGTACTTC.

This clonotype came up many times. The rearrangement links TRBV6-2 or TRBV6-3 to TRBJ2-1; D remains ambiguous. Germline lookup yields CDR1 MNHEY and CDR2 SVGEGT. The CDR3 runs to 13 residues. V shed 3 bases and J shed 15 bases, with 18 bases lying between them. CDR3 nucleotide sequence: TGTGCCAGCAGTTATGGGCGGCAGGTCGTGTGGTTCTTC. Translation gives CASSYGRQVVWFF.

The table lists this clonotype with many counts. The chain uses TRBV20-1 and TRBJ2-1; 8 bases agree with TRBD1. Germline V gene sequence: CDR1 DFQATT, CDR2 SNEGSKA (reference sequence). V lost 4 bases, J lost 8 bases, and 16 bases stayed unmatched. The CDR3 loop spans 16 amino acids. DNA of the CDR3: TGCAGTGCTATCGTCCCCGGGACAGGCTGGGAGGATGAGCAGTTCTTC. Translation gives CSAIVPGTGWEDEQFF.

This clonotype occurred many times. The V and J genes are TRBV7-9 and TRBJ2-7; no firm D call. CDR3 size: 13 residues. Germline V gene sequence: CDR1 SEHNR, CDR2 FQNEAQ (reference sequence). Trimming left V 5 bases short and J 6 bases short, with 14 bases between. Here the CDR3 DNA reads TGTGCCAGCAGCATGGTAACAGAAAGCGAGCAGTACTTC. Its translation: CASSMVTESEQYF.

This clonotype was counted ten times or more. The CDR3 sequence is CASSAGQGFIDTQYF. The CDR3 coding sequence is TGCGCCAGCAGTGCAGGTCAGGGGTTTATAGATACGCAGTATTTT. This sequence joins TRBV5-1 and TRBJ2-3; TRBD1 is a possible D gene (6 bases). This CDR3 spans 15 amino acids. Germline CDR1 SGHRS, CDR2 YFSETQ. The V end was cut by 5 bases, the J end by 5 bases, with 18 bases between.

Many counts were recorded for this clonotype. The V and J genes are TRBV24-1 and TRBJ2-1, with 7 nucleotides matching TRBD1. The V segment lost 1 base and the J segment 9 bases; nucleotides outside the gene matches: 5. The CDR3 runs 14 residues. The germline CDR1 and CDR2 sequences are KGHDR and SFDVKD. DNA for the CDR3: TGTGCCACCAGTGATTTTGCAGGGGGTGGTGAGCAGTTCTTC. Protein: CATSDFAGGGEQFF.

At least ten counts were recorded for this clonotype. The V call is TRBV12-3 or TRBV12-4, the J call TRBJ1-5; unclear D gene. The CDR3 is made up of 14 amino acids. Trimming shortened V by 3 bases and J by 7 bases, and 13 bases separated the two germline ends. This CDR3 reads CASSLVTNGQPQHF. CDR3 bases: TGTGCCAGCAGTTTGGTTACCAACGGGCAGCCCCAGCATTTT.

As regards this clonotype: A read error may explain this, as a much larger clone is one base away. The gene calls are TRBV10-3 and TRBJ2-2, with D tentatively TRBD1 (6 bases). The CDR3 length is 12 residues. Germline V gene data show CDR1 as ENHRY and CDR2 as SYGVKD. CDR3 bases: TGTGCCATCGGGGGCGGGCCCGGGGAGCCGTTTTTT. As protein: CAIGGGPGEPFF.

The J gene is TRBJ2-7, the V gene TRBV20-1; perhaps TRBD1 as D (5 bases). The germline V gene has CDR1 DFQATT and CDR2 SNEGSKA (reference sequence). V was shortened by 0 bases and J by 6 bases, with 18 bases between the two germline ends. The CDR3 length is 15 residues. Here the CDR3 reads CSARDATSGYREQYF. The CDR3, as DNA: TGCAGTGCTAGAGACGCTACCTCAGGGTATCGCGAGCAGTACTTC.

V and J are TRBV5-1 and TRBJ2-5, with a tentative D call TRBD2 (5 bases). Trimming removed 5 bases at V and 4 bases at J, with 12 bases between. This CDR3 is 13 amino acids long. CDR1 is SGHRS and CDR2 is YFSETQ in the germline V gene. In nucleotides, the CDR3 is TGCGCCAGCAGATTTGGCGAGGGAGAGACCCAGTACTTC. Residues: CASRFGEGETQYF.